These 9 T cell receptor beta chains originate from one sample sequenced in a study of CD8 T cells in Susac syndrome. The authors reverse transcribed roughly 0.5 to 1 ug RNA with random hexamers. Via MiXCR, TCRdb re-called the immunoSEQ multiplex PCR reads, giving one row per CDR3 protein. The sample carries some 200,000 distinct CDR3 sequences, roughly 94% recorded once. What was sequenced was CD8+ T cells from PBMCs. These receptor sequences come from a human donor with Susac syndrome.

The table lists this clonotype with a count of one. The V gene is TRBV7-9, the J gene TRBJ2-1, with D perhaps TRBD2 (5 bases). CDR1 and CDR2 (germline): SEHNR, FQNEAQ (reference sequence). The length of the CDR3 is 14 residues. Trimming removed 8 bases from V and 1 base from J, with 12 bases in between. The CDR3 region has the DNA TGTGCCAGCGTGAAGCGGACGTCCTACAATGAGCAGTTCTTC. Protein product: CASVKRTSYNEQFF.

The chain has TRBV25-1 and TRBJ1-1, with D perhaps TRBD1 (6 bases). Trimming left V 6 bases short and J 0 bases short, with 11 bases between. CDR3 length equals 14 residues. CDR1 is MGHDK, CDR2 SYGVNS, per germline. In nucleotides, the CDR3 is TGTGCCAGCAGGATGGGGGGCATGAACACTGAAGCTTTCTTT. Residues: CASRMGGMNTEAFF.

This sequence joins TRBV20-1 and TRBJ2-3, with 7 bases identical to TRBD2. The CDR3 consists of 17 residues. The V gene's germline CDR1 is DFQATT and CDR2 SNEGSKA (reference sequence). J lost 1 base, V lost 5 bases, and 15 bases had no gene match. Written as DNA, the CDR3 is TGCAGTGCTGGCCGACTAGCAGACTTCGGAGGCACAGATACGCAGTATTTT. Its protein is CSAGRLADFGGTDTQYF.

V is TRBV30 and J is TRBJ2-1; D is ambiguous. Trimming stripped 2 bases from V and 0 bases from J, with 5 bases between. The CDR3 totals 13 residues. In germline, CDR1 is GTSNPN, CDR2 SVGIG (reference sequence). DNA for the CDR3: TGTGCCTGGAGTTTGGGCTCCTACAATGAGCAGTTCTTC. Amino acids: CAWSLGSYNEQFF.

V gene TRBV9 combines with J gene TRBJ2-5, with D possibly TRBD2 on 6 matching bases. The CDR3 extends over 17 amino acids. Germline CDR1 is SGDLS and CDR2 is YYNGEE. Trimming stripped 0 bases from V and 4 bases from J, with 19 bases between. In nucleotides, the CDR3 is TGTGCCAGCAGCGTAGCGGATGGGGGGTGGCCTGTAGAGACCCAGTACTTC. Protein product: CASSVADGGWPVETQYF.

J is TRBJ2-1 and V is TRBV5-6; TRBD2 aligns across 12 bases. The CDR3 is made up of 15 amino acids. The J segment lost 2 bases and the V segment lost 5 bases, leaving 2 bases of the junction unmatched. Germline V CDR1 and CDR2: SGHDT, YYEEEE. CDR3 sequence (DNA): TGTGCCAGCAGGCCTAGCGGGGGGGCCTACAATGAGCAGTTCTTC. Translated, it gives CASRPSGGAYNEQFF.

V gene TRBV14 combines with J gene TRBJ1-1; D remains ambiguous. The length of the CDR3 is 13 residues. In germline, CDR1 is SGHDN, CDR2 FVKESK. Trimming shortened V by 1 base and J by 4 bases, and 7 bases separated the two germline ends. CDR3: CASSQVSRTEAFF. In nucleotides, the CDR3 is TGTGCCAGCAGCCAAGTAAGTCGCACTGAAGCTTTCTTT.

This clonotype has a single count. V is TRBV7-6 and J is TRBJ2-3; the D gene could be TRBD1 or TRBD2 (5 bases each). The CDR3 is made up of 15 amino acids. V was cut by 6 bases and J by 0 bases, with 13 bases left in between. Looked up from germline, CDR1 is SGHVS and CDR2 is FNYEAQ. The CDR3 spells CASSFTWGSTDTQYF. In nucleotides, the CDR3 is TGTGCCAGCAGTTTTACTTGGGGGAGCACAGATACGCAGTATTTT.

This sequence joins TRBV19 and TRBJ2-3; 7 bases map to TRBD2. The V gene end was trimmed by 8 bases and the J gene end by 4 bases; junction bases not matched to a gene: 3. This CDR3 contains 12 residues. The germline V gene has CDR1 LNHDA and CDR2 SQIVND (reference sequence). CDR3: CASGTTADTQYF. DNA for the CDR3: TGTGCCAGTGGGACTACCGCAGATACGCAGTATTTT.